This T cell receptor (beta chain) was identified during a study of blood T cell repertoires in COVID-19. Study-level information: The origin of the acute and convalescent COVID-19 samples was the United States, Italy and Spain. Sample material is recorded as cDNA or gDNA derived from T cells, B-cell-depleted T cells, or PBMCs.

Germline V lookup: CDR1 KGHSH, CDR2 LQKENI. This CDR3 has 15 amino acids. V trimming: 3 bases; J trimming: 4 bases; junction bases outside the gene matches: 6. Original handling: Nucleated cell counts were estimated from reference gene primer amplification. Measured with immunoSEQ multiplex PCR; TCRdb has only the in-frame clones, and not every one. The V and J calls and clone size are taken from that table; D and trimming were inferred from the DNA. The sample lists about 120,000 clones; about 79% were seen once. Sequenced: peripheral blood. The source is a woman in her 70s with acute or convalescent COVID-19. V usage is TRBV18 and J usage is TRBJ2-1; the match to TRBD2 covers 7 bases. The CDR3 spells CASSPRGSGYNEQFF. DNA for the CDR3: TGTGCCAGCTCACCGCGGGGGTCGGGGTACAATGAGCAGTTCTTC.